This T cell receptor beta chain appears in the sequencing data of a study of CD8 T cells in ankylosing spondylitis. Study findings and constraints: Disease-linked clones were found to be CD8+ and relatively rare in peripheral blood. Previous work reported some of these motif variants in the synovial fluid and blood of reactive arthritis.

TCRdb recomputed calls from the 5' RACE reads with MiXCR, one row per CDR3 protein. The table includes about 150,000 distinct CDR3 sequences, 30% to 40% detected once. V shed 2 bases, J shed 7 bases, and the junction held 7 bases outside the gene matches. The CDR3 is 15 residues long. Germline loops: CDR1 SGHVS, CDR2 FQNEAQ. Concerning this clonotype: No antigen is known for it.

The sequence derives from a male donor with ankylosing spondylitis. Material for sequencing was synovial fluid, either unsorted or a sorted T cell fraction (not recorded which). The V call is TRBV7-8, the J call TRBJ2-1; TRBD1 matches 8 bases. The CDR3 sequence: CASSLLGQGRNEQFF. CDR3 nucleotide sequence: TGTGCCAGCAGCTTACTAGGACAGGGTCGGAATGAGCAGTTCTTC.